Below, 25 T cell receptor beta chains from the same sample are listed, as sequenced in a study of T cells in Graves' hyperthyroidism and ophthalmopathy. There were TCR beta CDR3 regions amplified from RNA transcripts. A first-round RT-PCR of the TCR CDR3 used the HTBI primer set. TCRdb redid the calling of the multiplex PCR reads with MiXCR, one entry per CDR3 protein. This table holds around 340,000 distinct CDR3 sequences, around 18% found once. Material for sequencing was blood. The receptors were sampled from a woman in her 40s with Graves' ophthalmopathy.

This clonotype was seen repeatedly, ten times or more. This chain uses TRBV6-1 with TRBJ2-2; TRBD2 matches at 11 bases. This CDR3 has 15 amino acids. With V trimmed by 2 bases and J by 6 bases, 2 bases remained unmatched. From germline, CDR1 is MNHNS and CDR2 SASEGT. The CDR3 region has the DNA TGTGCCAGCAGTGAAATAGCGGGAGGGGCCGGGGAGCTGTTTTTT. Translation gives CASSEIAGGAGELFF.

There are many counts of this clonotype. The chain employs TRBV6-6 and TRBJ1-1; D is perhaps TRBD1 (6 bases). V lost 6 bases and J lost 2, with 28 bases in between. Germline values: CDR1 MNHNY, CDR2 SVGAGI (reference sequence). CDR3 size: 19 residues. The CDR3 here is CASSFSILTRQEVNTEAFF. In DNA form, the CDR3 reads TGTGCCAGCAGCTTCTCTATCCTGACGAGACAGGAAGTAAACACTGAAGCTTTCTTT.

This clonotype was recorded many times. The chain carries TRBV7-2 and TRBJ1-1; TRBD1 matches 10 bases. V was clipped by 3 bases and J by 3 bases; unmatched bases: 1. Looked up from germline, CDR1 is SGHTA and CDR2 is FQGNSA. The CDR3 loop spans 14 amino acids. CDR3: CASSLDRGYTEAFF. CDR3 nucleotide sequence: TGTGCCAGCAGCTTGGACAGGGGGTACACTGAAGCTTTCTTT.

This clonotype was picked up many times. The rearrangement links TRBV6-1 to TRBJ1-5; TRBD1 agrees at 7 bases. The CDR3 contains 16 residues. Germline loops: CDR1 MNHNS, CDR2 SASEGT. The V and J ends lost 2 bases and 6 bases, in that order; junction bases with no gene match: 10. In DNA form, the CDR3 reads TGTGCCAGCAGTGAAAGCGGCAGGGGGGTCATTCAGCCCCAGCATTTT. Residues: CASSESGRGVIQPQHF.

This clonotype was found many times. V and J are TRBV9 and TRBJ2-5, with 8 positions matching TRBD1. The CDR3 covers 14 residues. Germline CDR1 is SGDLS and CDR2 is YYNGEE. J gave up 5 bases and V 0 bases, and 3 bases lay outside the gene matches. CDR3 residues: CASSVAGGGETQYF. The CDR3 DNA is TGTGCCAGCAGCGTAGCAGGGGGCGGGGAGACCCAGTACTTC.

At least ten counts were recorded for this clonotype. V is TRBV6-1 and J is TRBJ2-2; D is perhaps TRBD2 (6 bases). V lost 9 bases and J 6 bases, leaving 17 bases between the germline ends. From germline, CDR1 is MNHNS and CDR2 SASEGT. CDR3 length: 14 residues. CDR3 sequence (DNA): TGTGCCAGTGCGATGACTAGACGGGCCGGGGAGCTGTTTTTT. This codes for CASAMTRRAGELFF.

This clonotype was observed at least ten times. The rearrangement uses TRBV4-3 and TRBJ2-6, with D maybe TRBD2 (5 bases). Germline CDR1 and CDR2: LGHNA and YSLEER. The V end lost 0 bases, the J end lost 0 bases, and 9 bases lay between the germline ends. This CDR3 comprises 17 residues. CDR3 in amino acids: CASSQDRELSGANVLTF. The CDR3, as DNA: TGCGCCAGCAGCCAAGATAGGGAGCTCTCTGGGGCCAACGTCCTGACTTTC.

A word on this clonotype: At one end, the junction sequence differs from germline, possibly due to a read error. The CDR3 spells CASSSNIGHNSPLLF. In nucleotides, the CDR3 is TGTGCCAGCAGTTCCAACATCGGTCATAATTCACCCCTCCTCTTT. The chain links TRBV12-3 or TRBV12-4 to TRBJ1-6; D gene ambiguous. The CDR3 totals 15 residues.

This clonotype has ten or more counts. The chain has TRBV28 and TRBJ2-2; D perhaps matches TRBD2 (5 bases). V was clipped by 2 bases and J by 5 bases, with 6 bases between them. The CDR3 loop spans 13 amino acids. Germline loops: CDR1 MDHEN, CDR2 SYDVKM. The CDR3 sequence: CASSLGGTGELFF. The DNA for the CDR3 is TGTGCCAGCAGTTTAGGAGGTACCGGGGAGCTGTTTTTT.

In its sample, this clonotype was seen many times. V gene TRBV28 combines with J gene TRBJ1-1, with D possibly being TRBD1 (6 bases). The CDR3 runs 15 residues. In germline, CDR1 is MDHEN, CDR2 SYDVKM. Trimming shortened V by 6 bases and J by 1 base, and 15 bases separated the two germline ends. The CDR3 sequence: CASRTAGEGNTEAFF. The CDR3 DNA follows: TGTGCCAGCAGAACGGCAGGGGAAGGGAACACTGAAGCTTTCTTT.

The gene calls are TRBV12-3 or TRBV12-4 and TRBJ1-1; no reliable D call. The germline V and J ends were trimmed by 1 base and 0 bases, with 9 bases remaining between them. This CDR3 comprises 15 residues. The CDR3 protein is CASSLDGPMNTEAFF. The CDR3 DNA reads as TGTGCCAGCAGTTTAGACGGGCCGATGAACACTGAAGCTTTCTTT.

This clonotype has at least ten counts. The CDR3 protein is CAISDPDKASGETQYF. The CDR3 DNA follows: TGTGCCATCAGTGACCCGGACAAGGCTTCTGGGGAGACCCAGTACTTC. This chain connects TRBV10-3 to TRBJ2-5, with D perhaps TRBD1 (5 bases). This CDR3 has 16 residues. Trimming shortened V by 3 bases and J by 5 bases, and 19 bases separated the two germline ends. Germline assignment: CDR1 ENHRY and CDR2 SYGVKD.

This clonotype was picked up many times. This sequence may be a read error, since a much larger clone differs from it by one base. The CDR3 here is CASSASNQPQHF. CDR3 sequence (DNA): TGTGCCAGCAGTGCTAGCAATCAGCCCCAGCATTTT. The genes are TRBV2 and TRBJ1-5; D unresolved. CDR1 and CDR2 (germline): SNHLY, FYNNEI. The CDR3 contains 12 residues. V was shortened by 4 bases and J by 0 bases, with 1 base between the two germline ends.

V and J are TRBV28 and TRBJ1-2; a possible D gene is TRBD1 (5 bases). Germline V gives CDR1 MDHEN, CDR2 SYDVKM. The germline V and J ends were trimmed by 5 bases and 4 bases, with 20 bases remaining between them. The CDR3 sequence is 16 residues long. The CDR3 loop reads CASSPYGGVGGYGYTF. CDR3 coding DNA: TGTGCCAGCAGTCCGTATGGGGGAGTGGGAGGCTATGGCTACACCTTC.

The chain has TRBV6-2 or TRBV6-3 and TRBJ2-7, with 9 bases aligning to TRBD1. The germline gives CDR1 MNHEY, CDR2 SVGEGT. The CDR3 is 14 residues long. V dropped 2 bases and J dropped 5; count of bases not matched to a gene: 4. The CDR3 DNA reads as TGTGCCAGCAGTTACGGGACAGGGACGGACGAGCAGTACTTC. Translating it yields CASSYGTGTDEQYF.

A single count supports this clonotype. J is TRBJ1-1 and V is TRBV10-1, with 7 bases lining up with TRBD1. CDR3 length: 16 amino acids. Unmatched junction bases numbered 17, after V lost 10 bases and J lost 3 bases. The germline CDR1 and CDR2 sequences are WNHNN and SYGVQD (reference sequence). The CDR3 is CANSFKGARRDTEAFF. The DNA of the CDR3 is TGCGCCAACTCCTTCAAGGGGGCTCGGAGGGACACTGAAGCTTTCTTT.

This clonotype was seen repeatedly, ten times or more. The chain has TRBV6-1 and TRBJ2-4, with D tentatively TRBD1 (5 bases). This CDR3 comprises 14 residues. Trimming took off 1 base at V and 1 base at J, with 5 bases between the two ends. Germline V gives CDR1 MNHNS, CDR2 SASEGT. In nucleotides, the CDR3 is TGTGCCAGCAGTGAAGGACAGGCCAAAAACATTCAGTACTTC. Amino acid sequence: CASSEGQAKNIQYF.

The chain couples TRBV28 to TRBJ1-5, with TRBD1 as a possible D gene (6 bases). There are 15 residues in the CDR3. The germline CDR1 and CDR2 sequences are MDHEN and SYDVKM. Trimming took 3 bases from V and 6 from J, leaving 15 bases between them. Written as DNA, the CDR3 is TGTGCCAGCAGTTTGAGGGGGGGGGGAGGTCAGCCCCAGCATTTT. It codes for CASSLRGGGGQPQHF.

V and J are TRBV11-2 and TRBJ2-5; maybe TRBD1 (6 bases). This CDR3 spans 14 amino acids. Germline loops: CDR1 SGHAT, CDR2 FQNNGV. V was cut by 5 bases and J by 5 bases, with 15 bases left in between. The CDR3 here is CASSQEWGRETQYF. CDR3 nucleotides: TGTGCCAGCAGCCAAGAATGGGGGCGGGAGACCCAGTACTTC.

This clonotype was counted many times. The CDR3 DNA follows: TGTGCCAGCAGTTTCCGAGGGGATCAGCCCCAGCATTTT. It is translated as CASSFRGDQPQHF. This chain uses TRBV27 with TRBJ1-5; the D gene is possibly TRBD1 (5 bases). CDR3 size: 13 residues. Germline CDR1 MNHEY, CDR2 SMNVEV (reference sequence). V was trimmed by 3 bases and J by 5 bases, leaving 8 bases between them.

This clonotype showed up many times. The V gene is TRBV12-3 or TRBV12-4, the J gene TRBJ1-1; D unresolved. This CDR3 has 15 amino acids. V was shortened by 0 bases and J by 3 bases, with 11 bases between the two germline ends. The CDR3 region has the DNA TGTGCCAGCAGTTTAGCGGCGTTCCAGGACACTGAAGCTTTCTTT. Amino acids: CASSLAAFQDTEAFF.

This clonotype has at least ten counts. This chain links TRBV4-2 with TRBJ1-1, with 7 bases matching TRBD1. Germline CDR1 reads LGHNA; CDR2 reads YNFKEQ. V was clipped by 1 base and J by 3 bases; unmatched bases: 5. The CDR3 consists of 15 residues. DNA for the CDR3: TGTGCCAGCAGCCAAGGCTCCAGGGGGGACACTGAAGCTTTCTTT. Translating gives CASSQGSRGDTEAFF.

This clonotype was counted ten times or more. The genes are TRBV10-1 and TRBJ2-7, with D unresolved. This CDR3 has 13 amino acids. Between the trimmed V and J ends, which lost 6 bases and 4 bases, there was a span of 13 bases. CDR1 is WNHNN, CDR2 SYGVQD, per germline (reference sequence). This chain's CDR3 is CASSLSGNYEQYF. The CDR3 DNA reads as TGCGCCAGCAGCCTTAGTGGGAATTACGAGCAGTACTTC.

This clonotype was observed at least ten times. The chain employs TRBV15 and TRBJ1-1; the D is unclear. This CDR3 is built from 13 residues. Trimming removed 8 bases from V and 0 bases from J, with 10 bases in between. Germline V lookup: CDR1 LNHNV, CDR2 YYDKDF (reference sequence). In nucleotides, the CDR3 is TGTGCCACCGAAAGGGCTTTGAACACTGAAGCTTTCTTT. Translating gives CATERALNTEAFF.

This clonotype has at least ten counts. This CDR3 reads CASNPGAYEQYF. The CDR3 DNA follows: TGTGCCAGCAACCCAGGGGCCTACGAGCAGTACTTC. The genes are TRBV2 and TRBJ2-7; tentative D call: TRBD1 (6 bases). CDR1 is SNHLY, CDR2 FYNNEI, per germline. This CDR3 has 12 amino acids. V lost 7 bases, J lost 2 bases, and 9 bases lay in between.